This TCR beta chain was identified during a study of OX40 agonist ivuxolimab in advanced cancers. This CDR3 contains 13 residues. The V end was cut by 4 bases, the J end by 5 bases, with 12 bases between. Germline V gene data show CDR1 as MNHEY and CDR2 as SMNVEV (reference sequence). Here immunoSEQ multiplex PCR was the method, and the copy in TCRdb shows in-frame clones only, minus some. The sample includes 65,000 to 80,000 clones, 90% to 95% seen only once; the top ten take more than 14%. The TCR sequence derives from an adult with an advanced solid tumor such as melanoma, head and neck, liver or kidney cancer. V is TRBV27 and J is TRBJ2-7, with D unclear. Sample: CD4+ or CD8+ T cells sorted from blood, taken in a trial of the OX40 agonist ivuxolimab. The CDR3 spells CASSSFPGDEQYF. The CDR3 DNA reads as TGTGCCAGCAGTTCATTTCCTGGAGACGAGCAGTACTTC.